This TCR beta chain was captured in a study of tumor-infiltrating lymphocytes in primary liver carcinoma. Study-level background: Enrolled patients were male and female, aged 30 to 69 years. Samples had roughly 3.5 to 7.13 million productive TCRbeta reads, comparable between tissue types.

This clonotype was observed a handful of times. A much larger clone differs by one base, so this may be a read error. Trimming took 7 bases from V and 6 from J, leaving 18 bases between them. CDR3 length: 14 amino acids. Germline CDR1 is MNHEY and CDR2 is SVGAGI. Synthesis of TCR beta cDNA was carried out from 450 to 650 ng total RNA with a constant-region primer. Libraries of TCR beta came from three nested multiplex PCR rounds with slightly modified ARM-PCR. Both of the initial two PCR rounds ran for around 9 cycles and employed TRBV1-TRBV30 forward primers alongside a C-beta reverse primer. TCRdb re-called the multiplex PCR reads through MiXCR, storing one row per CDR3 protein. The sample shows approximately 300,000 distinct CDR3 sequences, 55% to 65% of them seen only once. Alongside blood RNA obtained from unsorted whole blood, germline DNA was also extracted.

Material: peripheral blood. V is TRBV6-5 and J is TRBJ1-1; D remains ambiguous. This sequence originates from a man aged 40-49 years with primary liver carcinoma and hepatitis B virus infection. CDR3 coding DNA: TGTGCCAGCACTCTAGCGACGGGGAGGGCTGAAGCTTTCTTT. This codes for CASTLATGRAEAFF.